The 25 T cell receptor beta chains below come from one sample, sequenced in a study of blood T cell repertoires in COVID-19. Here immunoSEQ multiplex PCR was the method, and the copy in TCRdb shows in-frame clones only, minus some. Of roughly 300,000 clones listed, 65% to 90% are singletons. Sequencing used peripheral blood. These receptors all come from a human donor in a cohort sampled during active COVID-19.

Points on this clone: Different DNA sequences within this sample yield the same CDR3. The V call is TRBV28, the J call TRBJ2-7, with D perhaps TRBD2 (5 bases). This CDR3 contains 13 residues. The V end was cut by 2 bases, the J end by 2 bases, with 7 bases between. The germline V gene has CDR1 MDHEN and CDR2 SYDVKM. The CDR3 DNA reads TGTGCCAGCAGTTTAGCGGGTCCCTACGAGCAGTACTTC. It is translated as CASSLAGPYEQYF.

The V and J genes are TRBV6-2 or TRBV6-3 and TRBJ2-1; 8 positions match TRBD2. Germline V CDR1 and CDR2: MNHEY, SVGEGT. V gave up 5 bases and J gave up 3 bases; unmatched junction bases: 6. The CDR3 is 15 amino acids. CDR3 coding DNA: TGTGCCAGCAGTCTTTTAGCGGGAATCTACAATGAGCAGTTCTTC. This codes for CASSLLAGIYNEQFF.

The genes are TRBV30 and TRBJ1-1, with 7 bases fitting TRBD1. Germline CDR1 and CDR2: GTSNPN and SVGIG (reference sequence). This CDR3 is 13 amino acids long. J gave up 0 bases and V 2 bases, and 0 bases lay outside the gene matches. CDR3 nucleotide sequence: TGTGCCTGGAGTAGGGGGCTGAACACTGAAGCTTTCTTT. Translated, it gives CAWSRGLNTEAFF. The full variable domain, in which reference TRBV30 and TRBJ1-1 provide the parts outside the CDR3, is SQTIHQWPATLVQPVGSPLSLECTVEGTSNPNLYWYRQAAGRGLQLLFYSVGIGQISSEVPQNLSASRPQDRQFILSSKKLLLSDSGFYLCAWSRGLNTEAFFGQGTRLTVV.

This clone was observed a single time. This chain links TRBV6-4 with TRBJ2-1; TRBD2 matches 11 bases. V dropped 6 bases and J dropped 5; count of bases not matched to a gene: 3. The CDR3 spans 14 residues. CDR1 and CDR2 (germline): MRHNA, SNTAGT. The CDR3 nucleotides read TGTGCCAGCAGAGTGACTAGCGGGAACAATGAGCAGTTCTTC. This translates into CASRVTSGNNEQFF.

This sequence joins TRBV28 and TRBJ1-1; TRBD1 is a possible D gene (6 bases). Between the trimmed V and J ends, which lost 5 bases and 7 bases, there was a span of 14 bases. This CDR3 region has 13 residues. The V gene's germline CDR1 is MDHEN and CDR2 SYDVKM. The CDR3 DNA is TGTGCCAGCAGTCCGACAGGAGCCCTTGAAGCTTTCTTT. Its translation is CASSPTGALEAFF. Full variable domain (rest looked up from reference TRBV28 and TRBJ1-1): DVKVTQSSRYLVKRTGEKVFLECVQDMDHENMFWYRQDPGLGLRLIYFSYDVKMKEKGDIPEGYSVSREKKERFSLILESASTNQTSMYLCASSPTGALEAFFGQGTRLTVV.

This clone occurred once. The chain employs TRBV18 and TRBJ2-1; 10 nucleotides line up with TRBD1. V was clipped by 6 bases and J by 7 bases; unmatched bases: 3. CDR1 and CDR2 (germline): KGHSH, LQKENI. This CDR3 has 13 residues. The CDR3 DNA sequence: TGTGCCAGCTCGTCGGGACAGGGGAATGAGCAGTTCTTC. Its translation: CASSSGQGNEQFF.

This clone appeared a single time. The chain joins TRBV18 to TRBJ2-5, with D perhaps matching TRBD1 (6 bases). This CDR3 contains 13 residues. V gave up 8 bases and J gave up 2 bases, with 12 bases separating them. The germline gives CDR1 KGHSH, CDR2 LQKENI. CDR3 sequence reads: CASTTGIQETQYF. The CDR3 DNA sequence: TGTGCCAGCACTACAGGGATTCAAGAGACCCAGTACTTC.

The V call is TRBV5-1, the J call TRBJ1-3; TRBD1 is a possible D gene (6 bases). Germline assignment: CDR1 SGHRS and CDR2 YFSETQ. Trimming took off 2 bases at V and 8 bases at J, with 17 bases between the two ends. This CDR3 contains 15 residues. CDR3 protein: CASSFGPGRGDTIYF. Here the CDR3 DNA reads TGCGCCAGCAGCTTCGGCCCCGGCAGGGGAGACACCATATATTTT.

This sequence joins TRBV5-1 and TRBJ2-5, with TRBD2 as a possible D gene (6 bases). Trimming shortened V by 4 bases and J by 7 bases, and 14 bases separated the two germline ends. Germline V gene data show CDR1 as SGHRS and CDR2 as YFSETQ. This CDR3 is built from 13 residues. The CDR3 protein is CASSRGLSGTQYF. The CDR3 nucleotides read TGCGCCAGCAGCAGAGGACTATCTGGGACCCAGTACTTC.

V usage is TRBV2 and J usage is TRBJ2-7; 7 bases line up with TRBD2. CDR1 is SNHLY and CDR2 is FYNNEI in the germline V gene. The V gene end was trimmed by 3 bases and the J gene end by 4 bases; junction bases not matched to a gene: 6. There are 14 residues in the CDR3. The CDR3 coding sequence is TGTGCCAGCAGTGATAGCGGGTTGCTTTACGAGCAGTACTTC. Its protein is CASSDSGLLYEQYF.

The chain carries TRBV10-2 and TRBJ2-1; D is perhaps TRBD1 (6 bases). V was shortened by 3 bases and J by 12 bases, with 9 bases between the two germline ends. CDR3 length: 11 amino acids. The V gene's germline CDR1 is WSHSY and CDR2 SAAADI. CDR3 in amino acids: CASSDSRGQFF. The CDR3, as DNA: TGCGCCAGCAGTGACTCCAGGGGGCAGTTCTTC.

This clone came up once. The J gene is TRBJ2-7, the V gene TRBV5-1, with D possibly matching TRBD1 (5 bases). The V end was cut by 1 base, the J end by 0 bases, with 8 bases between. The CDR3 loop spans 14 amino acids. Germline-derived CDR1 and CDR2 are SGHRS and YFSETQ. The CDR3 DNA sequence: TGCGCCAGCAGCTTGCAGGGTACCTCCTACGAGCAGTACTTC. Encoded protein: CASSLQGTSYEQYF. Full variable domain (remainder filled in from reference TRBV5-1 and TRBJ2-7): KAGVTQTPRYLIKTRGQQVTLSCSPISGHRSVSWYQQTPGQGLQFLFEYFSETQRNKGNFPGRFSGRQFSNSRSEMNVSTLELGDSALYLCASSLQGTSYEQYFGPGTRLTVT.

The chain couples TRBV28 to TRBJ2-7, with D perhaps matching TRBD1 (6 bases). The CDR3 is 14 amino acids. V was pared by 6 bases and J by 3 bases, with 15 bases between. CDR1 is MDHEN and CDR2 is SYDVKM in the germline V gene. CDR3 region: CASSKSTGFYEQYF. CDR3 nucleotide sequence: TGTGCCAGCAGCAAATCGACAGGTTTCTACGAGCAGTACTTC.

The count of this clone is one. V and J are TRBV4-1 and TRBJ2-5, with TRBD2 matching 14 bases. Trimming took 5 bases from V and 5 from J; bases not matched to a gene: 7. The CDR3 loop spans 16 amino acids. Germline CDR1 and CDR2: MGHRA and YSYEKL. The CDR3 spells CASSTGGLAGVETQYF. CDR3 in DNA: TGCGCCAGCAGCACGGGGGGACTAGCGGGAGTGGAGACCCAGTACTTC.

The CDR3 sequence: CASSVAPGANTGELFF. CDR3 nucleotides: TGTGCCAGCAGCGTAGCTCCCGGGGCGAACACCGGGGAGCTGTTTTTT. J is TRBJ2-2 and V is TRBV9; perhaps TRBD2 as D (5 bases). The CDR3 contains 16 residues. The germline CDR1 and CDR2 sequences are SGDLS and YYNGEE. V was trimmed by 0 bases and J by 0 bases, leaving 9 bases between them.

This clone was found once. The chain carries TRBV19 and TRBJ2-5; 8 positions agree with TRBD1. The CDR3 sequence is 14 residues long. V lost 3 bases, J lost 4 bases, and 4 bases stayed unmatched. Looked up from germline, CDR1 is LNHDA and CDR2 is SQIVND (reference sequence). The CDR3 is CASSIGQGAETQYF. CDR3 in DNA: TGTGCCAGTAGTATCGGTCAGGGGGCAGAGACCCAGTACTTC.

The CDR3 here is CASSSPGTGGYEQYF. The CDR3 DNA reads as TGTGCCAGCAGCTCCCCCGGGACAGGGGGTTACGAGCAGTACTTC. The J gene is TRBJ2-7, the V gene TRBV5-4; 11 bases are shared with TRBD1. Looked up from germline, CDR1 is SGHNT and CDR2 is YYREEE (reference sequence). The CDR3 is 15 amino acids. Trimming took 3 bases from V and 4 from J; bases not matched to a gene: 6.

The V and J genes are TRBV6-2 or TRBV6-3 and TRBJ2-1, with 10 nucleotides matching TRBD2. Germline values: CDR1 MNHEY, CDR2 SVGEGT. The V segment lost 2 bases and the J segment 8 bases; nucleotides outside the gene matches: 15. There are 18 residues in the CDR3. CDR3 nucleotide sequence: TGTGCCAGCAGTTACACGGTGGAGCTAGCGGGAGTACGTCATGAGCAGTTCTTC. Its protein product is CASSYTVELAGVRHEQFF.

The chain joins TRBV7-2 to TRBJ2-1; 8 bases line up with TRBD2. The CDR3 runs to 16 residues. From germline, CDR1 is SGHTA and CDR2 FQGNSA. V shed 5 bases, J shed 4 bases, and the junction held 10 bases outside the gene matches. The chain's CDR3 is CASSRERLAGYNEQFF. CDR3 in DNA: TGTGCCAGCAGCCGTGAGCGGCTAGCGGGTTACAATGAGCAGTTCTTC.

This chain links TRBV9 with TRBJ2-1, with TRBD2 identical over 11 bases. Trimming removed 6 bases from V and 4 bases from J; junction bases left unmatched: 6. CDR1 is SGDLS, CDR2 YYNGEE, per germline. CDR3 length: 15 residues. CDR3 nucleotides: TGTGCCAGCACCTCCGGGACTAGCGGTTACAATGAGCAGTTCTTC. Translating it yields CASTSGTSGYNEQFF.

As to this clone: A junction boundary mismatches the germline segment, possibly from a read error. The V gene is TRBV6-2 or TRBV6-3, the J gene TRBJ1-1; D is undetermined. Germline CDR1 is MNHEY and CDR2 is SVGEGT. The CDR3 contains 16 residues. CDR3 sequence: CASSYSGKGRNTEAFF. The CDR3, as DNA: TGTGCCAGCAGCTACTCGGGGAAAGGGAGGAACACTGAAGCTTTCTTT.

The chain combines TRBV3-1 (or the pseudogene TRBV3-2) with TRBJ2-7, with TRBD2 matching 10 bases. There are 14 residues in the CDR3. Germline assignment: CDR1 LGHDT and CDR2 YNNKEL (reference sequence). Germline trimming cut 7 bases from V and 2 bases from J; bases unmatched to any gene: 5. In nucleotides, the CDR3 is TGTGCCAGCACCCCAGCGGGAGGGGCCTACGAGCAGTACTTC. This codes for CASTPAGGAYEQYF.

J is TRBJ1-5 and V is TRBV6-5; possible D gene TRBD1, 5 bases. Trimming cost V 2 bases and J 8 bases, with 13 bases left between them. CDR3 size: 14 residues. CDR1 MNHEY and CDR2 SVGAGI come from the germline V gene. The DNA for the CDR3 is TGTGCCAGCAGTTACAACCGCGGAGGGGAGCCCCAGCATTTT. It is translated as CASSYNRGGEPQHF.

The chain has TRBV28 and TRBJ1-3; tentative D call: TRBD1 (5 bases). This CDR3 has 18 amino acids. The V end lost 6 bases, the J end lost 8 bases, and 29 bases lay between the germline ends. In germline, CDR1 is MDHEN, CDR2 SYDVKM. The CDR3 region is CASSFTLRQGGKGDTIYF. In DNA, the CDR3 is TGTGCCAGCAGCTTTACTCTGAGGCAGGGCGGGAAAGGAGACACCATATATTTT.

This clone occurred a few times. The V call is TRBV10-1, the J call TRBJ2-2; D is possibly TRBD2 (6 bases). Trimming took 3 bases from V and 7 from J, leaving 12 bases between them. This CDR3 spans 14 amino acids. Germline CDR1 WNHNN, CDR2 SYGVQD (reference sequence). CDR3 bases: TGCGCCAGCAGTGAAGGATGGGGGGACGGGGAGCTGTTTTTT. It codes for CASSEGWGDGELFF.